This record concerns one T cell receptor beta chain sequence. Its antigen is still unknown. No qualities accompany the bases; no much larger clone lies one base away. The immunoSEQ Assay, a bias-controlled multiplex PCR, was used to amplify TCRbeta CDR3 regions from genomic DNA. Processing in the source paper ran as follows. The number of nucleated cells in each sample was estimated by amplification of reference gene primers within the assay. To quantify the absolute abundance of each unique TCRbeta CDR3 rearrangement, sequence reads were collapsed and filtered. Productive Simpson clonality was computed per sample as the square root of Simpson's diversity index over productive rearrangements. The table comes from immuneACCESS by way of TCRdb, which keeps in-frame sequences with V and J called. Part of the clones is missing from these tables; in studies checked, under half for an unresolved V gene and the rest for unknown reasons. V and J calls and clone size are given by that table; D and trimming were obtained from the DNA. In this sample the table shows a few hundred thousand clones, about 89% of which occur a single time. The top ten constitute approximately 12% of the sample.

Based on the germline V gene, the CDR1 and CDR2 sequences are SGHAT and FQNNGV. V is clipped by 0 bases and J by 7 bases, and the sequence between their germline boundaries is 16 bases long. Inclusive of the bounding cysteine and phenylalanine, the CDR3 is 15 residues long. Only the CDR3 region is kept as DNA, spanning 45 bases read in frame from base 1. The record originates from a study of blood T cell repertoires in COVID-19 (dated by TCRdb to between 2020 and 2021). Concerning the study at large: Collaborator samples came from the United States, Italy and Spain and covered acute and convalescent phases of COVID-19. The prospective study material was composed of cDNA or gDNA derived from T cells, B-cell-depleted T cells, or PBMCs. The dataset comprised deeply sampled blood TCRbeta repertoires from subjects exposed to, actively infected with, or recovered from COVID-19. The repertoires were made available in a free public database intended to serve as a resource for research on the immune response to SARS-CoV-2. Samples were obtained from the ongoing ImmuneRACE study (first 160 participants) and from 1,000 to 1,500 subjects provided by 6 global collaborators. The sample metadata nearly always contained a de-identified subject ID, COVID-19 status, age in years and sex. HLA class I and class II types, where available, came from metadata supplied by the sample provider rather than from assay-based typing. Overall study outcomes, separate from this receptor: Clinical and demographic metadata were provided uncurated, with the amount varying by source and participant.

The collaborating institutions used their own protocols to collect whole blood in K2EDTA tubes. For TCRbeta analysis, collaborator samples were shipped as frozen whole blood, as isolated PBMCs, or as DNA extracted from either sample type. Rearrangement joined TRBV11-2 to TRBJ2-7, and TRBD1 may be the D gene, going by 6 matching bases. The material sequenced was peripheral blood. The receptor was derived from a woman in her sixties with acute or convalescent COVID-19. The CDR3 corresponds to CASSLDLGRGWEQYF. The DNA sequence follows: TGTGCCAGCAGCTTAGATCTTGGCAGGGGATGGGAGCAGTACTTC.